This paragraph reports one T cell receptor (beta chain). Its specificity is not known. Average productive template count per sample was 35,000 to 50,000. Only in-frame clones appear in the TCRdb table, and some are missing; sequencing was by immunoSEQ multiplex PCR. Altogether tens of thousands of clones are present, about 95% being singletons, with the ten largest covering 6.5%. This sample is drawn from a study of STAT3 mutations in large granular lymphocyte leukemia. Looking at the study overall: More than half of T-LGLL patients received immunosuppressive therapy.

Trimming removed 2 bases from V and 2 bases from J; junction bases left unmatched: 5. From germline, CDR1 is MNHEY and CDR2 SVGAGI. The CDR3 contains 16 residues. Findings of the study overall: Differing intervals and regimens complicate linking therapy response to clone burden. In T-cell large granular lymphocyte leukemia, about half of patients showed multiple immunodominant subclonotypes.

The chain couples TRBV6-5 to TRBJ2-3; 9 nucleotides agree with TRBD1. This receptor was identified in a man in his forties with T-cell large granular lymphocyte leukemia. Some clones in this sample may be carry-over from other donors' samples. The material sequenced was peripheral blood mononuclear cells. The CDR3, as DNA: TGTGCCAGCAGTTACGGGACAGGGACCCTCACAGATACGCAGTATTTT. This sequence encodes CASSYGTGTLTDTQYF.